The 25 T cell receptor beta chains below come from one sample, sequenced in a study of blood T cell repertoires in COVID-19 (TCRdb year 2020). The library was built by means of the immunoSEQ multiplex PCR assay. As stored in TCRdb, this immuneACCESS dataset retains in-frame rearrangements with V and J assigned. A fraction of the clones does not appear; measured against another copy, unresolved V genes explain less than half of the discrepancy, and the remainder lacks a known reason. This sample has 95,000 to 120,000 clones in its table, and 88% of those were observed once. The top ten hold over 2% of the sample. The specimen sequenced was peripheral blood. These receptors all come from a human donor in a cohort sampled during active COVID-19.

CDR3 region: CASSPHRGMNTEAFF. The CDR3 DNA reads as TGCGCCAGCAGCCCTCATCGGGGGATGAACACTGAAGCTTTCTTT. The chain links TRBV4-1 to TRBJ1-1; TRBD1 might be the D (5 bases). Trimming stripped 4 bases from V and 0 bases from J, with 12 bases between. The CDR3 spans 15 residues. Per the germline V gene, CDR1 is MGHRA and CDR2 is YSYEKL.

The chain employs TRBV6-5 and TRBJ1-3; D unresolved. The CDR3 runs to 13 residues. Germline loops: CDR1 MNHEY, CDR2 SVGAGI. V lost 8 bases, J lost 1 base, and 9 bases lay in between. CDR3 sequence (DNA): TGTGCCAGCTGGAGAGGGTCTGGAAACACCATATATTTT. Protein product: CASWRGSGNTIYF.

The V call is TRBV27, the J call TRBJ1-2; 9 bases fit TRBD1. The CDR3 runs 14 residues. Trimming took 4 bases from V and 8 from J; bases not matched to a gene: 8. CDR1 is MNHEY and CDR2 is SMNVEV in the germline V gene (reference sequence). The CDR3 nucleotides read TGTGCCAGCAGTTGGACACAGGGGGCGAGGGGCTACACCTTC. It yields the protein CASSWTQGARGYTF.

CDR3: CASIWNTEAFF. The CDR3 DNA follows: TGTGCCAGCATCTGGAACACTGAAGCTTTCTTT. The gene calls are TRBV6-5 and TRBJ1-1; no clear D gene. Germline V gives CDR1 MNHEY, CDR2 SVGAGI. V gave up 7 bases and J gave up 1 base, with 4 bases separating them. This CDR3 has 11 amino acids.

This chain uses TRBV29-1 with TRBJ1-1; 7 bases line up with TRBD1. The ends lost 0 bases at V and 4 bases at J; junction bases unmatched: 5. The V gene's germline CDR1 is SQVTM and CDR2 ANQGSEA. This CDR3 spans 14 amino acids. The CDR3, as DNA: TGCAGCGTTGAAGATCGGACAGGTACCACTGAAGCTTTCTTT. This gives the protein CSVEDRTGTTEAFF.

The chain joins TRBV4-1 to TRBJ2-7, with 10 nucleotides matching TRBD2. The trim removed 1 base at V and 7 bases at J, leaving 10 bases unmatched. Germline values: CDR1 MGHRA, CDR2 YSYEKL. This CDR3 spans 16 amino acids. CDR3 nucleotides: TGCGCCAGCAGCCAAGTGTCGCTAGCGGGGGCGGGGGAGCAGTACTTC. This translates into CASSQVSLAGAGEQYF.

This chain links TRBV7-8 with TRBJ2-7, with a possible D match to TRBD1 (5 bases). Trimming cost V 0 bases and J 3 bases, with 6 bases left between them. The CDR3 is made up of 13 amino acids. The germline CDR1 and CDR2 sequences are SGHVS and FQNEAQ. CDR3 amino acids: CASSLAGVYEQYF. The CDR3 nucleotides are TGTGCCAGCAGCTTAGCAGGGGTCTACGAGCAGTACTTC.

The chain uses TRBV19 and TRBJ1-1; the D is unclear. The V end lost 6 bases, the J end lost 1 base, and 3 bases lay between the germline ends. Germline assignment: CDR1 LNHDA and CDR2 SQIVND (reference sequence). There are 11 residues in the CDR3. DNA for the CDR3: TGTGCCAGTAGCTGGAACACTGAAGCTTTCTTT. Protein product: CASSWNTEAFF.

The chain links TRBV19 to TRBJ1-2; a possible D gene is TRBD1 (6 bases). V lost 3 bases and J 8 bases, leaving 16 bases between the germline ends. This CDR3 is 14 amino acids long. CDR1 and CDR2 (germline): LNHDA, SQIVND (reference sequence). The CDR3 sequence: CASSITGQVRGYTF. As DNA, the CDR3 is TGTGCCAGTAGTATTACAGGGCAGGTTCGGGGCTACACCTTC.

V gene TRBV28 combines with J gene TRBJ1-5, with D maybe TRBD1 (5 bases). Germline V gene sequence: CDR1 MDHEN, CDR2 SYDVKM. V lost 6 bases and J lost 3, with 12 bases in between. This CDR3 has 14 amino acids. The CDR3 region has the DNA TGTGCCAGCAGCCCTGACAGATACAATCAGCCCCAGCATTTT. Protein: CASSPDRYNQPQHF.

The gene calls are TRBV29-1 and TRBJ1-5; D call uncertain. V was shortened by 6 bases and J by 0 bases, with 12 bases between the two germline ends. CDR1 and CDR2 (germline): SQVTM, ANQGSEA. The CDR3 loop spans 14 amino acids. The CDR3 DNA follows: TGCAGCGTCCTATACGGAGGTAGCAATCAGCCCCAGCATTTT. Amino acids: CSVLYGGSNQPQHF. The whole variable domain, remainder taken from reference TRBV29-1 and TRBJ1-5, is SAVISQKPSRDICQRGTSLTIQCQVDSQVTMMFWYRQQPGQSLTLIATANQGSEATYESGFVIDKFPISRPNLTFSTLTVSNMSPEDSSIYLCSVLYGGSNQPQHFGDGTRLSIL.

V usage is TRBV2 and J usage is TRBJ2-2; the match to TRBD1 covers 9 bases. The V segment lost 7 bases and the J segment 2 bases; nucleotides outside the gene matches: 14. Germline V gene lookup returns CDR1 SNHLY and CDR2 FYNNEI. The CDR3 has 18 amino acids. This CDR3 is CASNDPRSDRGNTGELFF. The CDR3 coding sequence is TGTGCCAGCAACGACCCCAGATCGGACAGGGGCAACACCGGGGAGCTGTTTTTT.

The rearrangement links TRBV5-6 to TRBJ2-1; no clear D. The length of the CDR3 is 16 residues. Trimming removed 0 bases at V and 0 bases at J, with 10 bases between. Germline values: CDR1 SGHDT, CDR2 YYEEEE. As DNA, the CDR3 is TGTGCCAGCAGCTTGGGACAATCGAGCTCCTACAATGAGCAGTTCTTC. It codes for CASSLGQSSSYNEQFF.

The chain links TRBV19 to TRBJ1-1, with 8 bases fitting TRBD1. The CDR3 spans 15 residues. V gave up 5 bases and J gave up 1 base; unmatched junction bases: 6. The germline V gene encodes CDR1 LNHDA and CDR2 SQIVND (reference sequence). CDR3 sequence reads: CASSHGTGRNTEAFF. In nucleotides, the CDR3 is TGTGCCAGTAGTCACGGGACAGGAAGGAACACTGAAGCTTTCTTT. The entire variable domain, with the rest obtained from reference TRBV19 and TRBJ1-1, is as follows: DGGITQSPKYLFRKEGQNVTLSCEQNLNHDAMYWYRQDPGQGLRLIYYSQIVNDFQKGDIAEGYSVSREKKESFPLTVTSAQKNPTAFYLCASSHGTGRNTEAFFGQGTRLTVV.

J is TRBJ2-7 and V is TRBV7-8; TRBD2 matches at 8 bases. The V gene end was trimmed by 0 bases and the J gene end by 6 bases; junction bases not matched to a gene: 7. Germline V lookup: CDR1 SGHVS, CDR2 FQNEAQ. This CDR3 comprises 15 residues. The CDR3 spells CASSLARGAQGEQYF. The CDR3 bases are TGTGCCAGCAGCTTAGCGCGGGGGGCGCAAGGCGAGCAGTACTTC.

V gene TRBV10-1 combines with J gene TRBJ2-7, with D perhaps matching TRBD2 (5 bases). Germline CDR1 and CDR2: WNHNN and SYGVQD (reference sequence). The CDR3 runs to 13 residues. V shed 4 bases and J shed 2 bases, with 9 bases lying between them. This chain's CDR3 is CASSAHGAYEQYF. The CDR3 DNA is TGCGCCAGCAGTGCTCACGGGGCCTACGAGCAGTACTTC.

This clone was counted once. The CDR3 region has the DNA TGCAGTGCTAGTAGACAGGGGGCCAACACTGAAGCTTTCTTT. Protein: CSASRQGANTEAFF. The chain joins TRBV20-1 to TRBJ1-1; 10 bases are shared with TRBD1. The V gene's germline CDR1 is DFQATT and CDR2 SNEGSKA (reference sequence). The CDR3 covers 14 residues. V shed 3 bases, J shed 2 bases, and the junction held 3 bases outside the gene matches.

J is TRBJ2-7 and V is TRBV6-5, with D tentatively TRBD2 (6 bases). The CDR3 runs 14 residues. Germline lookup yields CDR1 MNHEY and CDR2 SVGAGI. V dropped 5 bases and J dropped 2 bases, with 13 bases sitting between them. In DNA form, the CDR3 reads TGTGCCAGCAGTCTTCAGGGAGGACCCTACGAGCAGTACTTC. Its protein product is CASSLQGGPYEQYF.

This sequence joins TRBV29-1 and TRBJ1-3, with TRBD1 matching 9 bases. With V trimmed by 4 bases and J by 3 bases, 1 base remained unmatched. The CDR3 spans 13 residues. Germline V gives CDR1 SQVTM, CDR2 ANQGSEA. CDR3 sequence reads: CSVGTGVGNTIYF. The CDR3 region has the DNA TGCAGCGTTGGGACAGGGGTTGGAAACACCATATATTTT.

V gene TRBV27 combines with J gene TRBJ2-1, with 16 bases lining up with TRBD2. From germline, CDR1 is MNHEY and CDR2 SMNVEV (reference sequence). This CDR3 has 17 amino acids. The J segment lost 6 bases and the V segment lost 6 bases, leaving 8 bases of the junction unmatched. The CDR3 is CASSLGLAGGSGNEQFF. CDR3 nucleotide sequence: TGTGCCAGCAGCCTGGGACTAGCGGGAGGGTCGGGCAATGAGCAGTTCTTC.

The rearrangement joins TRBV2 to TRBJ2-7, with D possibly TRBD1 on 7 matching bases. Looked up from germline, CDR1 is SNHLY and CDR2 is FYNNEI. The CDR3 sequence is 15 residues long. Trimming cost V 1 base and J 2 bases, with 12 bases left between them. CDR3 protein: CASSEGAGGTYEQYF. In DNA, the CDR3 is TGTGCCAGCAGTGAAGGCGCAGGGGGGACCTACGAGCAGTACTTC.

CDR3 nucleotides: TGTGCCAGCAGCTCCGGACAGCCTGCGAACACCGGGGAGCTGTTTTTT. Translated, it gives CASSSGQPANTGELFF. J is TRBJ2-2 and V is TRBV7-3; maybe TRBD1 (6 bases). The germline V gene encodes CDR1 SGHTA and CDR2 FQGTGA. With 4 bases removed from V and 0 bases from J, the gap between germline ends came to 12 bases. The CDR3 is 16 residues long.

The CDR3 reads CASSFEEGHEQFF. In DNA form, the CDR3 reads TGTGCCAGCAGTTTCGAGGAGGGCCATGAGCAGTTCTTC. V and J are TRBV12-3 or TRBV12-4 and TRBJ2-1, with D possibly TRBD2 on 6 matching bases. The CDR3 is made up of 13 amino acids. Trimming removed 3 bases at V and 8 bases at J, with 11 bases between.

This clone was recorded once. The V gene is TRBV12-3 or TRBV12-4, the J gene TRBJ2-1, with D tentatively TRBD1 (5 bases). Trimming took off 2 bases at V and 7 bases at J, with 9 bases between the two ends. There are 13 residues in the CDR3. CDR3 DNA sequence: TGTGCCAGCAGTTTAACTCAGGGTAATGAGCAGTTCTTC. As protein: CASSLTQGNEQFF.

The CDR3 DNA reads as TGTGCCAGCTCACCACCAAACTCTCCCGAGCAGTACTTC. As protein: CASSPPNSPEQYF. The chain carries TRBV18 and TRBJ2-7; no clear D. V dropped 0 bases and J dropped 6 bases, with 9 bases sitting between them. The CDR3 sequence is 13 residues long. From germline, CDR1 is KGHSH and CDR2 LQKENI.